The source of this T cell receptor (beta chain) is a study of cytomegalovirus exposure and HLA in healthy donors. The PCR contained 60 Vbeta and 13 Jbeta primers. Sequencing was performed with immunoSEQ multiplex PCR; in TCRdb, only in-frame clones are kept and a portion is missing. The table records over 40,000 clones, around 73% of them present only once. Per the germline V gene, CDR1 is SGHNT and CDR2 is YYREEE (reference sequence). CDR3 size: 15 residues. Trimming removed 3 bases from V and 4 bases from J; junction bases left unmatched: 9. Sample: PBMCs. This clonotype was sampled from a woman in her 40s in good health and CMV-seropositive. The gene calls are TRBV5-4 and TRBJ1-1; 7 bases are shared with TRBD1. CDR3 in amino acids: CASSSRQGLGTEAFF. CDR3 nucleotide sequence: TGTGCCAGCAGCTCTAGACAGGGCCTAGGCACTGAAGCTTTCTTT.